The source of this TCR beta chain is a study of T cell changes during pregnancy in multiple sclerosis. Using immunoSEQ multiplex PCR, the repertoire was profiled, and TCRdb retains in-frame clones only, with some absent. The data show more than 70,000 clones, 90% to 95% seen once. This CDR3 has 14 amino acids. CDR1 and CDR2 (germline): LNHDA, SQIVND (reference sequence). The V end was cut by 1 base, the J end by 4 bases, with 10 bases between. The chain employs TRBV19 and TRBJ1-1, with D uncertain. The source of this sequence is a female donor in good health, enrolled as a control in a pregnancy study. Source: peripheral blood, taken after pregnancy. For the CDR3, the DNA is TGTGCCAGTAGTATAGGTAGCGGGAGCACTGAAGCTTTCTTT. Amino acids: CASSIGSGSTEAFF.